This T cell receptor beta chain originates from a study of blood T cell repertoires in COVID-19. Across the study: T cells, B-cell-depleted T cells, or PBMCs provided the cDNA or gDNA that served as material.

Clones were read by immunoSEQ multiplex PCR, and TCRdb kept only the in-frame ones, dropping some. This sample has fewer than 300,000 clones; 80% to 90% occur once, and the top ten carry roughly 4%. The sequence came from a woman in her twenties or thirties who had recovered from COVID-19. The material sequenced was PBMCs or T cells enriched from blood (not recorded which).

The CDR3 here is CASSTRTSGTSSYNEQFF. For the CDR3, the DNA is TGTGCCAGCAGCACCCGGACTAGCGGTACTAGCTCCTACAATGAGCAGTTCTTC. This chain uses TRBV9 with TRBJ2-1; TRBD2 matches 10 bases. There are 18 residues in the CDR3. Germline-derived CDR1 and CDR2 are SGDLS and YYNGEE. Trimming took 4 bases from V and 0 from J; bases not matched to a gene: 10.